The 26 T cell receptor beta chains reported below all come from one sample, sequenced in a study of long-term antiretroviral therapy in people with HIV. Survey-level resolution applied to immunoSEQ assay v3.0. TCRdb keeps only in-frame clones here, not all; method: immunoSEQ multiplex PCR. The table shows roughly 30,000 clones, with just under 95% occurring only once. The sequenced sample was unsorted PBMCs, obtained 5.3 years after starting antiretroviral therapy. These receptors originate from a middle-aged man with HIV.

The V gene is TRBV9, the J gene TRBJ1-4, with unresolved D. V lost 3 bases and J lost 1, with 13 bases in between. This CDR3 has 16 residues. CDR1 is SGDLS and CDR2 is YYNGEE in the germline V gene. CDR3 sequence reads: CASSAGTLGTNEKLFF. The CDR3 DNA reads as TGTGCCAGCAGCGCAGGAACCCTGGGAACTAATGAAAAACTGTTTTTT.

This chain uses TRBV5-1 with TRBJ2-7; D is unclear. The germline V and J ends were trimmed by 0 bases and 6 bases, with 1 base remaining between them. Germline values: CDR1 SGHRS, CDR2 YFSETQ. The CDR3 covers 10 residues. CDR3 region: CASSLVEQYF. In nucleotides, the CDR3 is TGCGCCAGCAGCTTGGTCGAGCAGTACTTC.

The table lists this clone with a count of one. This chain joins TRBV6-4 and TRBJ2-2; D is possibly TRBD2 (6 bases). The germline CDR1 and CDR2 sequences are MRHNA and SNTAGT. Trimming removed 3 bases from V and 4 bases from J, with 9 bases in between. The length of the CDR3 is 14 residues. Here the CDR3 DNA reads TGTGCCAGCAGTGAACTAGCTGCCACCGGGGAGCTGTTTTTT. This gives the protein CASSELAATGELFF.

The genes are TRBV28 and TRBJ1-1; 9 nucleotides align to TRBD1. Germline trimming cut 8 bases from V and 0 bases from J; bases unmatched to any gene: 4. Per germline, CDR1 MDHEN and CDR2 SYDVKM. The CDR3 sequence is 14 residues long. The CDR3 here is CASRTGDLNTEAFF. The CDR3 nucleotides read TGTGCCAGCCGGACAGGGGACCTGAACACTGAAGCTTTCTTT.

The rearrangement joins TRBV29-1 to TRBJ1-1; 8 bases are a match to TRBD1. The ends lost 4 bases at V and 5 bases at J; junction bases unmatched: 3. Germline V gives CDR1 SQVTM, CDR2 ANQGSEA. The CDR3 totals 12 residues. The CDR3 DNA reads TGCAGCGTTGGGGACAGGTTGACTGAAGCTTTCTTT. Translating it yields CSVGDRLTEAFF.

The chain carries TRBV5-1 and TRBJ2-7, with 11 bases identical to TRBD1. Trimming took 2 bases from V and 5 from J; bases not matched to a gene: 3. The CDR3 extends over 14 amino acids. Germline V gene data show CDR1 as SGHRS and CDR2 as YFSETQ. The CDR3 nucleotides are TGCGCCAGCAGCTTCCGGGACAGGGGGAACGAGCAGTACTTC. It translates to CASSFRDRGNEQYF.

The CDR3 DNA reads TGTGCCAGCAGCTGGGACAGTACAGATACGCAGTATTTT. As protein: CASSWDSTDTQYF. J is TRBJ2-3 and V is TRBV5-6, with 7 bases that match TRBD1. After removal of 3 bases from V and 3 bases from J, the junction contained 1 base not matched to a gene. Germline loops: CDR1 SGHDT, CDR2 YYEEEE. The CDR3 totals 13 residues.

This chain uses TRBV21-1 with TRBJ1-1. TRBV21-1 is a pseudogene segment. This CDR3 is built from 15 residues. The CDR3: CARGNRPGWDTEAFF. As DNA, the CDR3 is TGTGCCAGGGGGAACAGACCCGGGTGGGACACTGAAGCTTTCTTT.

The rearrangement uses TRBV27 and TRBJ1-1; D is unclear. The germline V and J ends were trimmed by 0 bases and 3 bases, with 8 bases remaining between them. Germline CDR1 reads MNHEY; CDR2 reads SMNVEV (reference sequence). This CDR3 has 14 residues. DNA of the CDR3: TGTGCCAGCAGTTTATCGTGGGTGGACACTGAAGCTTTCTTT. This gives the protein CASSLSWVDTEAFF.

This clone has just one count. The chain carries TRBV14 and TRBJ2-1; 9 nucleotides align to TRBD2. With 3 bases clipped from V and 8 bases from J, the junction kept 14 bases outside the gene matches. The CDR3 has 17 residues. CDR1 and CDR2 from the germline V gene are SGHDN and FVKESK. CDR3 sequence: CASSQAFERGAFHEQFF. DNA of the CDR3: TGTGCCAGCAGCCAGGCGTTCGAGCGGGGGGCTTTCCATGAGCAGTTCTTC.

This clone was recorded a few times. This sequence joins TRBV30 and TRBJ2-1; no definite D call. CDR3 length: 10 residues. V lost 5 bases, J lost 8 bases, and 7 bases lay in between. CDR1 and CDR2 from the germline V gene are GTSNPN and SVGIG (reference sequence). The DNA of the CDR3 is TGTGCCTGGGGTTTCGATGAGCAGTTCTTC. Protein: CAWGFDEQFF.

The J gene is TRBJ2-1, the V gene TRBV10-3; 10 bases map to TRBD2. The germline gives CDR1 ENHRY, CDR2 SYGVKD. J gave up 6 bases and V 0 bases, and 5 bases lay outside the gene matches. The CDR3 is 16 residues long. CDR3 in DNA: TGTGCCATCAGTGAGTCGAGCGGGGGGGCCTCCAATGAGCAGTTCTTC. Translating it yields CAISESSGGASNEQFF.

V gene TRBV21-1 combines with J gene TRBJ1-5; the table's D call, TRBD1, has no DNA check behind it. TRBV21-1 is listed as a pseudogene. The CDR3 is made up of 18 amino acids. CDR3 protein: CASAKPISNRGPGQPQHF. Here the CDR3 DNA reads TGTGCCAGCGCTAAACCCATCAGTAACAGGGGGCCAGGTCAGCCCCAGCATTTT.

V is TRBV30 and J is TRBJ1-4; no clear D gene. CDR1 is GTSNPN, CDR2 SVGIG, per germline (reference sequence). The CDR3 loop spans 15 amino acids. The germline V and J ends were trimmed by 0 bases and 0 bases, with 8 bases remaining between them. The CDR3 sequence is CAWSVRWATNEKLFF. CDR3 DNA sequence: TGTGCCTGGAGTGTACGGTGGGCAACTAATGAAAAACTGTTTTTT.

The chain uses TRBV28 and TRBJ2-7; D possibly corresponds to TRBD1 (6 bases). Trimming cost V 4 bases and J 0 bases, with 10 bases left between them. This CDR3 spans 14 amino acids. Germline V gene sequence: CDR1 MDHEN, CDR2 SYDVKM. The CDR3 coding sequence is TGTGCCAGCAGTTCTGTAGGGGGCTCCTACGAGCAGTACTTC. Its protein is CASSSVGGSYEQYF. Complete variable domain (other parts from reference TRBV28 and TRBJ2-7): DVKVTQSSRYLVKRTGEKVFLECVQDMDHENMFWYRQDPGLGLRLIYFSYDVKMKEKGDIPEGYSVSREKKERFSLILESASTNQTSMYLCASSSVGGSYEQYFGPGTRLTVT.

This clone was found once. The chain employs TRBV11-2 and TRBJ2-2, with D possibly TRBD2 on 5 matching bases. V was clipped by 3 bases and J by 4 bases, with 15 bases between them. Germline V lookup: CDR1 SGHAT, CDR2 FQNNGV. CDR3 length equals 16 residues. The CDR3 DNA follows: TGTGCCAGCAGCTTTGGAGGCAGTTGGTCCACCGGGGAGCTGTTTTTT. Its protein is CASSFGGSWSTGELFF.

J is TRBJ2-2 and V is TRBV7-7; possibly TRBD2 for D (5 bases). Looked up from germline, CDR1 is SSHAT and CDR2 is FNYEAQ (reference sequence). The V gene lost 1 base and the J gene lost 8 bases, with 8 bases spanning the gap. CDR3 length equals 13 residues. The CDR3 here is CASSLDRGGELFF. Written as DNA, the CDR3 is TGTGCCAGCAGCTTAGACCGGGGAGGGGAGCTGTTTTTT.

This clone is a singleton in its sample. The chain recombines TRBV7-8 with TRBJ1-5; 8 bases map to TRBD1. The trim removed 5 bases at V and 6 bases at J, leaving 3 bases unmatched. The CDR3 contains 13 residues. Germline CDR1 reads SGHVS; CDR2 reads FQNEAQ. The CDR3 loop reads CASSPQGGQPQHF. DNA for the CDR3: TGTGCCAGCAGCCCACAGGGGGGTCAGCCCCAGCATTTT.

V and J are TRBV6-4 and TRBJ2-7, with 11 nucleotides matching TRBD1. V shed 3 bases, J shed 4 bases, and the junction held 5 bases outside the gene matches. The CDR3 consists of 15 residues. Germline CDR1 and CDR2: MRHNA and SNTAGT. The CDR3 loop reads CASSEWGTGGYEQYF. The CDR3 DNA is TGTGCCAGCAGTGAGTGGGGGACAGGGGGTTACGAGCAGTACTTC.

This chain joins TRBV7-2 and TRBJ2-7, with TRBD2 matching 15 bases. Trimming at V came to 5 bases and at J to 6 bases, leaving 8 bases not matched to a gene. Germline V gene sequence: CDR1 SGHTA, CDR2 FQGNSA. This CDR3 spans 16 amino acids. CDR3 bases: TGTGCCAGCAGCCGAATGGGACTAGCGGGGGGCGTCGAGCAGTACTTC. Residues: CASSRMGLAGGVEQYF.

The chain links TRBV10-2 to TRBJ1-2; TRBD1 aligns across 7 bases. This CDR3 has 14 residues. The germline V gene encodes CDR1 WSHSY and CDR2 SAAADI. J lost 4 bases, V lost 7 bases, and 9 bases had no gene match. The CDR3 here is CASKLEGAAYGYTF. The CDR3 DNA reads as TGCGCCAGCAAATTAGAGGGGGCCGCCTATGGCTACACCTTC.

CDR3 sequence reads: CASSLLGSMNTEAFF. CDR3 DNA: TGTGCCAGCAGCTTGCTGGGTTCTATGAACACTGAAGCTTTCTTT. The V and J genes are TRBV7-2 and TRBJ1-1; D gene ambiguous. This CDR3 is built from 15 residues. Germline V gene lookup returns CDR1 SGHTA and CDR2 FQGNSA. V shed 3 bases and J shed 0 bases, with 11 bases lying between them.

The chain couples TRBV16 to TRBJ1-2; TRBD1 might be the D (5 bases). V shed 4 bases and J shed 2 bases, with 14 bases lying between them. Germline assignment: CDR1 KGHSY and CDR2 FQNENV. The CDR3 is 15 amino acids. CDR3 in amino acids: CASSPRGATNYGYTF. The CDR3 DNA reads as TGTGCCAGCAGCCCACGTGGGGCGACGAACTATGGCTACACCTTC.

Here the CDR3 reads CARIRSGANVLTF. The CDR3 bases are TGTGCCAGAATCCGCTCTGGGGCCAACGTCCTGACTTTC. The rearrangement joins TRBV6-5 to TRBJ2-6; D gene ambiguous. The CDR3 sequence is 13 residues long. The germline V gene encodes CDR1 MNHEY and CDR2 SVGAGI. V was cut by 9 bases and J by 0 bases, with 6 bases left in between.

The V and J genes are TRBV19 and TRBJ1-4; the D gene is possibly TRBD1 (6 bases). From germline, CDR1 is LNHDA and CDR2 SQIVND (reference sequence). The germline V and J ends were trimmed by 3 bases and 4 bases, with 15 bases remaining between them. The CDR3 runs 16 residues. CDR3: CASSISPDRINEKLFF. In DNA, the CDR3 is TGTGCCAGTAGTATTTCACCCGACAGGATTAATGAAAAACTGTTTTTT. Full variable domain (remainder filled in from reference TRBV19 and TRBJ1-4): DGGITQSPKYLFRKEGQNVTLSCEQNLNHDAMYWYRQDPGQGLRLIYYSQIVNDFQKGDIAEGYSVSREKKESFPLTVTSAQKNPTAFYLCASSISPDRINEKLFFGSGTQLSVL.

CDR3 in DNA: TGTGCCAGCAGTGGCAATCAGGGAAGGCGCTACACCTTC. Its translation: CASSGNQGRRYTF. J is TRBJ1-2 and V is TRBV7-2, with D possibly matching TRBD1 (5 bases). V dropped 6 bases and J dropped 9 bases, with 17 bases sitting between them. Germline V gives CDR1 SGHTA, CDR2 FQGNSA. The CDR3 is 13 amino acids. Looking up the rest from reference TRBV7-2 and TRBJ1-2 gives the full variable domain: GAGVSQSPSNKVTEKGKDVELRCDPISGHTALYWYRQSLGQGLEFLIYFQGNSAPDKSGLPSDRFSAERTGGSVSTLTIQRTQQEDSAVYLCASSGNQGRRYTFGSGTRLTVV.